This T cell receptor beta chain is from a study of chemoradiotherapy in HPV16-positive cancers. The study's findings and limits: Candidate HPV-specific clones and E7-related TCR motifs grew in tumor during treatment.

The CDR3 spans 15 residues. V was clipped by 0 bases and J by 2 bases, with 8 bases between them. CDR1 and CDR2 (germline): LGHNA, YNFKEQ. For this clone: The antigen is undetermined.

Profiling relied on immunoSEQ multiplex PCR, and the TCRdb table lists in-frame clones only, not all of them. Among tens of thousands of clones listed, around 94% were seen once. The sample here was blood, taken from a patient who underwent chemoradiotherapy. This chain joins TRBV4-2 and TRBJ1-5; TRBD1 is a possible D gene (6 bases). This receptor was obtained from a human donor with HPV-associated anogenital cancer. CDR3 DNA: TGTGCCAGCAGCCAAGAGAGACAGGGCAATCAGCCCCAGCATTTT. Encoded protein: CASSQERQGNQPQHF.